These 14 T cell receptor beta chains came from one sample sequenced in a study of T cells in Graves' hyperthyroidism and ophthalmopathy. Authors of the study amplified TCR beta CDR3 regions from RNA transcripts. When the TCR CDR3 underwent first-round RT-PCR, the HTBI primer set was used. One entry per CDR3 protein results from TCRdb running MiXCR on the multiplex PCR reads. The table lists 300,000 to 500,000 distinct CDR3 sequences, about 14% of them singletons. Material for sequencing was blood. The source is a middle-aged man with Graves' ophthalmopathy.

In this sample, this clonotype turned up a few times. The chain carries TRBV20-1 and TRBJ2-3, with 10 bases matching TRBD2. Per the germline V gene, CDR1 is DFQATT and CDR2 is SNEGSKA (reference sequence). V lost 6 bases, J lost 3 bases, and 3 bases stayed unmatched. CDR3 length equals 13 residues. For the CDR3, the DNA is TGCAGTGCCACTAGCGGGAAAACAGATACGCAGTATTTT. Its protein is CSATSGKTDTQYF.

This clonotype was seen repeatedly, ten times or more. The rearrangement uses TRBV2 and TRBJ2-2; TRBD1 matches at 10 bases. The V gene end was trimmed by 8 bases and the J gene end by 7 bases; junction bases not matched to a gene: 4. The CDR3 contains 13 residues. Germline V lookup: CDR1 SNHLY, CDR2 FYNNEI. The CDR3 nucleotides read TGTGCCAGCCGGGACAGGGGTCTCGGGGAGCTGTTTTTT. This translates into CASRDRGLGELFF.

The gene calls are TRBV9 and TRBJ2-1; 8 bases fit TRBD2. The CDR3 totals 15 residues. Trimming removed 1 base from V and 2 bases from J; junction bases left unmatched: 2. Germline CDR1 SGDLS, CDR2 YYNGEE. The CDR3 is CASSVNGRAYNEQFF. CDR3 DNA: TGTGCCAGCAGCGTAAACGGGAGGGCCTACAATGAGCAGTTCTTC.

This clonotype occurred many times. This rearrangement joins TRBV2 to TRBJ2-5; TRBD2 aligns across 7 bases. V lost 5 bases, J lost 5 bases, and 8 bases stayed unmatched. The CDR3 consists of 14 residues. The germline V gene has CDR1 SNHLY and CDR2 FYNNEI. The CDR3 DNA reads as TGTGCCAGCAGTTGGGAGGGACCCCATGAGACCCAGTACTTC. Protein sequence: CASSWEGPHETQYF.

The chain links TRBV15 to TRBJ2-2; D call uncertain. The CDR3 is made up of 15 amino acids. V dropped 5 bases and J dropped 4 bases, with 14 bases sitting between them. Germline V lookup: CDR1 LNHNV, CDR2 YYDKDF (reference sequence). The CDR3 region is CATSGRPQSTGELFF. DNA for the CDR3: TGTGCCACCAGCGGCCGACCCCAAAGCACCGGGGAGCTGTTTTTT.

At least ten counts were recorded for this clonotype. This rearrangement joins TRBV20-1 to TRBJ1-6, with a tentative D call TRBD1 (5 bases). The CDR3 runs to 16 residues. With 1 base removed from V and 0 bases from J, the gap between germline ends came to 10 bases. The V gene's germline CDR1 is DFQATT and CDR2 SNEGSKA (reference sequence). This chain's CDR3 is CSARAVGDSYNSPLHF. The CDR3, as DNA: TGCAGTGCTAGAGCGGTGGGGGACTCCTATAATTCACCCCTCCACTTT.

This clonotype was seen only a few times. The chain combines TRBV29-1 with TRBJ2-5; 8 nucleotides align to TRBD2. J lost 1 base, V lost 2 bases, and 12 bases had no gene match. This CDR3 has 17 residues. Germline-derived CDR1 and CDR2 are SQVTM and ANQGSEA. CDR3 nucleotides: TGCAGCGTTGAAAACCTGAGAACTAGCGGAACCCAAGAGACCCAGTACTTC. Translating gives CSVENLRTSGTQETQYF.

There are many counts of this clonotype. Here the CDR3 reads CASGKVWGGEETQYF. The DNA of the CDR3 is TGCGCCAGCGGGAAGGTCTGGGGCGGGGAAGAGACCCAGTACTTC. The chain is built from TRBV5-1 and TRBJ2-5; perhaps TRBD2 as D (6 bases). There are 15 residues in the CDR3. V dropped 7 bases and J dropped 3 bases, with 19 bases sitting between them. Germline CDR1 is SGHRS and CDR2 is YFSETQ.

Ten or more counts support this clonotype. The chain couples TRBV29-1 to TRBJ1-1; D remains unclear. V dropped 6 bases and J dropped 6 bases, with 26 bases sitting between them. The CDR3 has 16 residues. Germline CDR1 is SQVTM and CDR2 is ANQGSEA. The CDR3 reads CSVAQRQKTPIPEAFF. CDR3 nucleotides: TGCAGCGTAGCCCAGAGGCAGAAGACTCCGATTCCTGAAGCTTTCTTT.

This clonotype has ten or more counts. The rearrangement links TRBV12-3 or TRBV12-4 to TRBJ2-1; the D is unclear. The CDR3 is made up of 14 amino acids. Trimming removed 3 bases from V and 4 bases from J, with 10 bases in between. The CDR3 here is CASSLSIGYNEQFF. In nucleotides, the CDR3 is TGTGCCAGCAGTTTGTCTATCGGATACAATGAGCAGTTCTTC.

Comments on this clonotype: It may be a read error: a sequence one base away is much more abundant. This chain links TRBV11-2 with TRBJ2-3; 9 bases line up with TRBD2. V lost 4 bases and J lost 4; bases outside the gene matches: 9. The CDR3 runs to 16 residues. CDR1 is SGHAT and CDR2 is FQNNGV in the germline V gene. The CDR3 is CASSSIAGGVADTQYF. The CDR3 DNA reads as TGTGCCAGCAGCTCCATCGCGGGAGGGGTAGCAGATACGCAGTATTTT.

This clonotype has at least ten counts. The V gene is TRBV18, the J gene TRBJ2-7, with D unclear. CDR1 and CDR2 from the germline V gene are KGHSH and LQKENI. V lost 3 bases and J lost 5, with 11 bases in between. The CDR3 runs to 13 residues. The CDR3 DNA reads TGTGCCAGCTCACCGGGCAGGCTAGACGAGCAGTACTTC. Protein sequence: CASSPGRLDEQYF.

This clonotype has only a few counts. The chain couples TRBV14 to TRBJ1-2; a possible D gene is TRBD1 (6 bases). Germline values: CDR1 SGHDN, CDR2 FVKESK. The CDR3 extends over 14 amino acids. V lost 4 bases and J 3 bases, leaving 12 bases between the germline ends. The CDR3 bases are TGTGCCAGCAGCCGAGGGGGGACCGACTATGGCTACACCTTC. It translates to CASSRGGTDYGYTF. Drawing the rest from reference TRBV14 and TRBJ1-2, the complete variable domain is EAGVTQFPSHSVIEKGQTVTLRCDPISGHDNLYWYRRVMGKEIKFLLHFVKESKQDESGMPNNRFLAERTGGTYSTLKVQPAELEDSGVYFCASSRGGTDYGYTFGSGTRLTVV.

This clonotype was detected many times. V usage is TRBV20-1 and J usage is TRBJ2-3; tentatively, D is TRBD1 (6 bases). Germline V lookup: CDR1 DFQATT, CDR2 SNEGSKA (reference sequence). V shed 3 bases and J shed 4 bases, with 14 bases lying between them. CDR3 length: 14 residues. Written as DNA, the CDR3 is TGCAGTGCTAGGGGCAGGGGCAGCGCAGATACGCAGTATTTT. Its translation is CSARGRGSADTQYF.